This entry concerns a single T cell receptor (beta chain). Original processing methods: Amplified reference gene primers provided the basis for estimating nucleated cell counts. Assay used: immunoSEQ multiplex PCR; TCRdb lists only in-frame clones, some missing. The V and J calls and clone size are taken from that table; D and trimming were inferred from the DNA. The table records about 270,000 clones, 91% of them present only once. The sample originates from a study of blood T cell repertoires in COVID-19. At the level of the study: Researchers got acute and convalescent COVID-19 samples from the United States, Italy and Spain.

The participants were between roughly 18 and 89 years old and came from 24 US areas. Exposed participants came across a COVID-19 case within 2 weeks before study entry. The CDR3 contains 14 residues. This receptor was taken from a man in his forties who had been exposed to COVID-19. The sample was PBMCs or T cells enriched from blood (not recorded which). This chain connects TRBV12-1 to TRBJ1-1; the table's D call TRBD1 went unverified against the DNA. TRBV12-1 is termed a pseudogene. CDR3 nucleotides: TGTGCCAGCATGCGGTGGACAGTTGAGATGGTAGCTTTCTTT. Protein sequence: CASMRWTVEMVAFF.